Listed below are T cell receptor beta chains from one sample, sequenced in a study of blood T cell repertoires in COVID-19. Sequenced by immunoSEQ multiplex PCR; TCRdb stores in-frame clones only, minus some. The sample lists 140,000 to 150,000 clones, about three quarters occurring once. The specimen was peripheral blood. These receptor sequences come from a woman between 55 and 75 years old with acute or convalescent COVID-19. Each CDR3 is given with its conserved first and last residue. Each record gives: D gene, V gene, clone size, J gene, CDR3 protein, CDR3 DNA. A D gene is named only where the DNA matches it firmly. Expanded clones are given a class, and other clones once, few, many or no size at all.

NA,TRBV19,NA,TRBJ1-5,CASRRGWGNQPQHF,TGTGCCAGTCGCCGGGGGTGGGGCAATCAGCCCCAGCATTTT
NA,TRBV7-9,once,TRBJ1-2,CASSLGEGANYGYTF,TGTGCCAGCAGCTTAGGCGAGGGCGCTAACTATGGCTACACCTTC
TRBD1,TRBV15,NA,TRBJ2-5,CATSYSGGQETQYF,TGTGCCACCTCCTACTCAGGGGGCCAAGAGACCCAGTACTTC
NA,TRBV28,once,TRBJ1-1,CASRLPGQMNTEAFF,TGTGCCAGCAGGCTCCCGGGACAAATGAACACTGAAGCTTTCTTT
NA,TRBV9,once,TRBJ2-3,CASSVATQAEAQYF,TGTGCCAGCAGCGTAGCTACGCAGGCGGAGGCGCAGTATTTT
TRBD1,TRBV28,NA,TRBJ1-1,CASSSRTGRGAEAFF,TGTGCCAGCAGCTCTCGGACAGGGCGGGGAGCTGAAGCTTTCTTT
TRBD2,TRBV11-2,NA,TRBJ2-7,CASSLGLAGDSYEQYF,TGTGCCAGCAGCTTAGGACTAGCGGGAGACTCCTACGAGCAGTACTTC
NA,TRBV4-1,once,TRBJ1-3,CASSQDDVAGAPGNTIYF,TGCGCCAGCAGCCAAGATGATGTGGCAGGGGCACCTGGAAACACCATATATTTT
NA,TRBV27,once,TRBJ2-3,CASSHTDTQYF,TGTGCCAGCAGCCACACAGATACGCAGTATTTT
TRBD2,TRBV13,NA,TRBJ2-7,CASSSVTSGNYEQYF,TGTGCCAGCAGCTCCGTGACTAGCGGGAATTACGAGCAGTACTTC
NA,TRBV18,NA,TRBJ1-2,CASSQRDTDYGYTF,TGTGCCAGCTCGCAACGGGACACCGACTATGGCTACACCTTC
TRBD2,TRBV5-1,few,TRBJ2-3,CASNREGGNTDTQYF,TGCGCCAGCAACCGGGAGGGCGGAAACACAGATACGCAGTATTTT
TRBD2,TRBV27,NA,TRBJ2-2,CASRPWLAGANGELFF,TGTGCCAGCAGGCCGTGGCTAGCGGGAGCGAACGGGGAGCTGTTTTTT
NA,TRBV29-1,few,TRBJ2-2,CSVRGLNTGELFF,TGCAGCGTTCGGGGATTGAACACCGGGGAGCTGTTTTTT
TRBD1,TRBV6-1,once,TRBJ2-7,CASSDQGAYEQYF,TGTGCCAGCAGTGATCAGGGGGCCTACGAGCAGTACTTC
TRBD1,TRBV28,few,TRBJ1-6,CASSPAQGVNLGSPLHF,TGTGCCAGCAGCCCTGCACAGGGGGTAAATTTAGGTTCACCCCTCCACTTT
TRBD2,TRBV29-1,NA,TRBJ2-1,CSVVRLAGVQGNEQFF,TGCAGCGTTGTTCGGCTAGCGGGAGTCCAGGGGAATGAGCAGTTCTTC
NA,TRBV2,once,TRBJ1-1,CASSRGRVGEAFF,TGTGCCAGCAGTAGGGGCAGGGTGGGTGAAGCTTTCTTT
TRBD1,TRBV27,NA,TRBJ2-1,CATLPDRALYNEQFF,TGTGCCACCCTCCCGGACAGGGCCCTATACAATGAGCAGTTCTTC
TRBD2,TRBV15,NA,TRBJ2-1,CATSSASGSGGYEQFF,TGTGCCACCAGCAGTGCTAGCGGGAGCGGTGGCTATGAGCAGTTCTTC
NA,TRBV27,NA,TRBJ2-1,CASPRDPGYNEQFF,TGTGCCAGTCCGAGGGATCCTGGGTACAATGAGCAGTTCTTC
NA,TRBV7-6,NA,TRBJ2-3,CASSPQGLVGDTQYF,TGTGCCAGCAGCCCCCAGGGACTGGTAGGGGATACGCAGTATTTT
NA,TRBV5-1,many,TRBJ2-1,CASSAIGRRGKNEQFF,TGCGCCAGCAGCGCCATCGGTAGGAGAGGGAAGAATGAGCAGTTCTTC
NA,TRBV28,NA,TRBJ1-5,CASKRQVFYQPQHF,TGTGCCAGCAAGCGACAGGTTTTCTATCAGCCCCAGCATTTT
TRBD2,TRBV13,NA,TRBJ2-1,CASSLEAKLAGVYNEQFF,TGTGCCAGCAGCTTAGAAGCAAAACTAGCGGGAGTTTACAATGAGCAGTTCTTC
NA,TRBV30,NA,TRBJ2-1,CAWLRAGNEQFF,TGTGCCTGGTTACGGGCGGGGAATGAGCAGTTCTTC
NA,TRBV7-3,NA,TRBJ2-1,CASSQNKRHEQFF,TGTGCCAGCAGCCAAAACAAGAGGCATGAGCAGTTCTTC
NA,TRBV5-1,few,TRBJ1-1,CASSWNPADSLNTEAFF,TGCGCCAGCAGCTGGAACCCCGCCGACAGTTTGAACACTGAAGCTTTCTTT
NA,TRBV29-1,NA,TRBJ1-2,CSVMENYGYTF,TGCAGCGTTATGGAGAACTATGGCTACACCTTC
NA,TRBV9,NA,TRBJ2-3,CASSYTNTDTQYF,TGTGCCAGCAGCTATACAAACACAGATACGCAGTATTTT
TRBD2,TRBV27,few,TRBJ2-7,CASSFSGSYHEQYF,TGTGCCAGCAGCTTTAGCGGGAGTTACCACGAGCAGTACTTC
TRBD2,TRBV18,few,TRBJ2-1,CASSPTRTSGFNEQFF,TGTGCCAGCTCACCAACCCGGACTAGCGGGTTCAATGAGCAGTTCTTC
NA,TRBV6-5,NA,TRBJ1-5,CASGHHRWDNQPQHF,TGTGCCAGCGGCCACCACAGGTGGGACAATCAGCCCCAGCATTTT
NA,TRBV5-1,NA,TRBJ2-5,CASSARQVETQYF,TGCGCCAGCAGCGCCCGACAAGTGGAGACCCAGTACTTC
TRBD1,TRBV19,once,TRBJ1-1,CASSIGTAAEAFF,TGTGCCAGTAGTATTGGGACAGCAGCTGAAGCTTTCTTT
NA,TRBV3-1/TRBV3-2,NA,TRBJ1-2,CASSQTRVSLGYGYTF,TGTGCCAGCAGCCAAACCAGGGTTTCTTTGGGCTATGGCTACACCTTC
NA,TRBV30,few,TRBJ2-7,CAWSVLPGSEQYF,TGTGCCTGGAGTGTACTACCAGGGTCCGAGCAGTACTTC
TRBD2,TRBV28,NA,TRBJ2-1,CASSLSGRSNEQFF,TGTGCCAGCAGTCTTAGCGGGAGGAGTAATGAGCAGTTCTTC
TRBD1,TRBV28,NA,TRBJ1-2,CASSLSSVRTGGMYGYTF,TGTGCCAGCAGTTTATCTAGTGTTCGGACAGGCGGCATGTATGGCTACACCTTC
NA,TRBV28,NA,TRBJ2-4,CASSPPGYRPKNIQYF,TGTGCCAGCAGTCCTCCGGGATACCGCCCCAAAAACATTCAGTACTTC
TRBD2,TRBV6-2/TRBV6-3,once,TRBJ2-2,CASSRTGLAGNTGELFF,TGTGCCAGCAGCCGAACCGGACTAGCAGGGAATACCGGGGAGCTGTTTTTT
NA,TRBV12-3/TRBV12-4,NA,TRBJ1-3,CASSAGLGYTIYF,TGTGCCAGCAGCGCAGGGCTGGGATACACCATATATTTT
TRBD2,TRBV20-1,NA,TRBJ2-1,CSASLREGHNEQFF,TGCAGTGCTAGTTTGCGGGAGGGCCACAATGAGCAGTTCTTC
NA,TRBV27,NA,TRBJ2-1,CASSLSIERGTYNEQFF,TGTGCCAGCAGTTTAAGTATAGAGAGAGGCACCTACAATGAGCAGTTCTTC
NA,TRBV7-3,NA,TRBJ2-3,CASSLTSGSGDTQYF,TGTGCCAGCAGCTTAACAAGCGGTTCCGGAGATACGCAGTATTTT
NA,TRBV7-8,NA,TRBJ1-2,CASQPTGTRPDGYTF,TGTGCCAGCCAGCCCACAGGGACCCGCCCTGATGGCTACACCTTC
NA,TRBV7-2,NA,TRBJ1-1,CASSLEQGLGEAFF,TGTGCCAGCAGCCTAGAGCAGGGGTTGGGTGAAGCTTTCTTT
NA,TRBV2,NA,TRBJ1-5,CASTRDSFNQPQHF,TGTGCCAGCACCCGTGACAGTTTCAATCAGCCCCAGCATTTT
NA,TRBV15,NA,TRBJ1-5,CATAKQAGSNQPQHF,TGTGCCACAGCTAAGCAGGCAGGGAGCAATCAGCCCCAGCATTTT
TRBD1,TRBV5-1,once,TRBJ1-6,CASSLDRGFRSPLHF,TGCGCCAGCAGCCTGGACAGGGGGTTTAGATCACCCCTCCACTTT
NA,TRBV5-4,NA,TRBJ2-7,CASSSGGTATPYEQYF,TGTGCCAGCAGCTCGGGAGGGACAGCAACTCCCTACGAGCAGTACTTC
NA,TRBV9,NA,TRBJ2-5,CASSVAWRLGIETQYF,TGTGCCAGCAGCGTAGCTTGGAGACTAGGGATAGAGACCCAGTACTTC
NA,TRBV6-1,NA,TRBJ1-1,CASSERGIDPLRSEAFF,TGTGCCAGCAGTGAACGGGGAATTGACCCTCTAAGGTCTGAAGCTTTCTTT